This record covers a single T cell receptor (beta chain). The sample comes from a study of T-cell memory formation after mild COVID-19. The overall study: There were largely donor-specific TCR clusters.

Germline values: CDR1 SGDLS, CDR2 YYNGEE. The CDR3 is 16 residues long. The V end was cut by 0 bases, the J end by 3 bases, with 14 bases between. A single record per CDR3 protein comes from TCRdb applying MiXCR to the 5' RACE reads. This sample has hundreds of thousands of distinct CDR3 sequences, with 15% found just once. Sequencing was performed on PBMCs or a T cell subset sorted from them (not recorded which). The TCR sequence derives from an adult woman who had mild COVID-19 (a few samples of this study predate the infection). Cell type and time point are not known. The rearrangement links TRBV9 to TRBJ2-3, with a weak D call TRBD2 (6 bases). This CDR3 is CASSVAPGDGTDTQYF. The CDR3 coding sequence is TGTGCCAGCAGCGTAGCTCCGGGGGATGGTACAGATACGCAGTATTTT.